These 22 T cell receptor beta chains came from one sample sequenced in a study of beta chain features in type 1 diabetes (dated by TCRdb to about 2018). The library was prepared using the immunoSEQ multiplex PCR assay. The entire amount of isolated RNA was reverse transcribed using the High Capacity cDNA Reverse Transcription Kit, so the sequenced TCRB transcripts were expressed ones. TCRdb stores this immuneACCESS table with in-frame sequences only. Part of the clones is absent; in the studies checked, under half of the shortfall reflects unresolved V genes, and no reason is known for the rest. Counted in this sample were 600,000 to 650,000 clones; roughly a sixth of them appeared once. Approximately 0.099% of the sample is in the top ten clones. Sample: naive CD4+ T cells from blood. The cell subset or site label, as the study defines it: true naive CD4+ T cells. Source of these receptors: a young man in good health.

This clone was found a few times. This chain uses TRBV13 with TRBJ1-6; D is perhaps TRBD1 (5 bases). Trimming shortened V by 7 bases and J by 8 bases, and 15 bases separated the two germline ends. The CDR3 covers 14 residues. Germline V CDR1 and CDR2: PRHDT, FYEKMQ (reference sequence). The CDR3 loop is CASTLGGDHSPLHF. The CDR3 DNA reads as TGTGCCAGCACCCTGGGAGGGGACCATTCACCCCTCCACTTT.

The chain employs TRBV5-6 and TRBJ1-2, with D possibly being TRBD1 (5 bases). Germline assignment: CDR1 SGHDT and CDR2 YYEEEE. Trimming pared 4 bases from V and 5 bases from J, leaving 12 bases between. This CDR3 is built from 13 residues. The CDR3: CASSGRDGYGYTF. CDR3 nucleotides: TGTGCCAGCAGCGGCCGGGACGGTTATGGCTACACCTTC.

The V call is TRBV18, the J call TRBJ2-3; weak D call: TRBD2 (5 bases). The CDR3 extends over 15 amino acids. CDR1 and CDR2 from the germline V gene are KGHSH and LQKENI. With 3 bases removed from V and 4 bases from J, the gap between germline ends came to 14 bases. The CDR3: CASSPFRGFPDTQYF. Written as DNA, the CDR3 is TGTGCCAGCTCACCCTTCCGGGGATTCCCAGATACGCAGTATTTT.

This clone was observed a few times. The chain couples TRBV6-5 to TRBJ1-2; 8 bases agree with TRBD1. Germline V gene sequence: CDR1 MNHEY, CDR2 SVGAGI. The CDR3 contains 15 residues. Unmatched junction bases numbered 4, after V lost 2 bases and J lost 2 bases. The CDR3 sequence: CASSYHRGSNYGYTF. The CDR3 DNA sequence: TGTGCCAGCAGTTACCACAGGGGGTCAAACTATGGCTACACCTTC.

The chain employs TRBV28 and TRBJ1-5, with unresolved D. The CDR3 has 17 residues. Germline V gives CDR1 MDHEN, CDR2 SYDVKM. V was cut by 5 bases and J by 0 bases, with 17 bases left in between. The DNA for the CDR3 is TGTGCCAGCAGTCCCCCCGGTGGTATCCATAGCAATCAGCCCCAGCATTTT. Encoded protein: CASSPPGGIHSNQPQHF.

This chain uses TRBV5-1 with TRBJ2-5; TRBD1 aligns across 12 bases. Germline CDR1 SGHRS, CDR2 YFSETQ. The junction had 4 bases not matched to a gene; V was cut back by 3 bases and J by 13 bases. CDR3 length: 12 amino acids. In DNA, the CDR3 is TGCGCCAGCAGCTGGGACAGGGGGCTTTCGTACTTC. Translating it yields CASSWDRGLSYF.

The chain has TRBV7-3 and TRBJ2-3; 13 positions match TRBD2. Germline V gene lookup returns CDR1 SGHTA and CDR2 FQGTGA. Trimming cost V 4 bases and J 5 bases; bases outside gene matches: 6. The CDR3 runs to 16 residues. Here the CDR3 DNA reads TGTGCCAGCAGCTCCGGACTAGCGGGAGTGGTAGATACGCAGTATTTT. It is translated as CASSSGLAGVVDTQYF.

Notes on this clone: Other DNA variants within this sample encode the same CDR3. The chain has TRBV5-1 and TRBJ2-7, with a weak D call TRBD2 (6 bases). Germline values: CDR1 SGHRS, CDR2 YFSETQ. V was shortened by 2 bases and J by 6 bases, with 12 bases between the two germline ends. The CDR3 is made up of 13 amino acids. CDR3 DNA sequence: TGCGCCAGCAGCTTCTCTGGGGGAGGCGAGCAGTACTTC. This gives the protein CASSFSGGGEQYF.

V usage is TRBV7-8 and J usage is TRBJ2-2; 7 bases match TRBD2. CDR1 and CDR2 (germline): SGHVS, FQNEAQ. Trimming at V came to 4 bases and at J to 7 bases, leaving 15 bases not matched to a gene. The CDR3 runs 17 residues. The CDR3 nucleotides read TGTGCCAGCAGCTCCATAATCCCTCCAGGGAGGGTCGGGGAGCTGTTTTTT. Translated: CASSSIIPPGRVGELFF. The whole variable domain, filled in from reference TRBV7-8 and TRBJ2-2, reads GAGVSQSPRYKVAKRGQDVALRCDPISGHVSLFWYQQALGQGPEFLTYFQNEAQLDKSGLPSDRFFAERPEGSVSTLKIQRTQQEDSAVYLCASSSIIPPGRVGELFFGEGSRLTVL.

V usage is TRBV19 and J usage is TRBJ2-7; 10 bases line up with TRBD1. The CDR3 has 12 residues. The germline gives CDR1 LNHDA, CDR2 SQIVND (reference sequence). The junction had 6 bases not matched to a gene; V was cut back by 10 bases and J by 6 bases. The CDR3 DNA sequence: TGTGCCATCGACAGGGGGCTAGTCGAGCAGTACTTC. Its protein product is CAIDRGLVEQYF. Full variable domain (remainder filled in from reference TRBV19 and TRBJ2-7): DGGITQSPKYLFRKEGQNVTLSCEQNLNHDAMYWYRQDPGQGLRLIYYSQIVNDFQKGDIAEGYSVSREKKESFPLTVTSAQKNPTAFYLCAIDRGLVEQYFGPGTRLTVT.

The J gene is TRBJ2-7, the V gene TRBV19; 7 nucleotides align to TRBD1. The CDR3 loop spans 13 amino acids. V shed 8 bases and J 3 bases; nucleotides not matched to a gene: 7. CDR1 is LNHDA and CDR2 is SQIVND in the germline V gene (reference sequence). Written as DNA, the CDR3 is TGTGCCAGTGGTCGGACAGGAGTCTACGAGCAGTACTTC. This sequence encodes CASGRTGVYEQYF.

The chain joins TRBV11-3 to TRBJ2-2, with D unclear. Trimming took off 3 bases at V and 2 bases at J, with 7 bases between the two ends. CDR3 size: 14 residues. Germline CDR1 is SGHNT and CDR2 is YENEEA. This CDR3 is CASSLDGNTGELFF. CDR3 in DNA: TGTGCCAGCAGCTTGGACGGTAACACCGGGGAGCTGTTTTTT.

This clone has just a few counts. CDR3: CASSDIGTPGNTIYF. CDR3 DNA: TGCGCCAGCAGCGATATCGGGACACCTGGAAACACCATATATTTT. The chain couples TRBV4-3 to TRBJ1-3, with a tentative D call TRBD1 (6 bases). The germline V and J ends were trimmed by 5 bases and 2 bases, with 13 bases remaining between them. The CDR3 has 15 amino acids. From germline, CDR1 is LGHNA and CDR2 YSLEER.

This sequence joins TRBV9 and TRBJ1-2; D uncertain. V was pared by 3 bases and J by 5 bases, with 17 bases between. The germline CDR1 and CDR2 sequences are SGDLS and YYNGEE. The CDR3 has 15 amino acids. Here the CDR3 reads CASSAKRVTIYGYTF. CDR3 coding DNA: TGTGCCAGCAGCGCAAAGAGGGTGACGATTTATGGCTACACCTTC.

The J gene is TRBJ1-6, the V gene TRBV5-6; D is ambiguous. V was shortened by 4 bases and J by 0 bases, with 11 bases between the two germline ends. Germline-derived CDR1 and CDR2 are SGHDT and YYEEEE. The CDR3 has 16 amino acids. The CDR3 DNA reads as TGTGCCAGCAGCCCGGGCCGGAGCTCCTATAATTCACCCCTCCACTTT. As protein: CASSPGRSSYNSPLHF.

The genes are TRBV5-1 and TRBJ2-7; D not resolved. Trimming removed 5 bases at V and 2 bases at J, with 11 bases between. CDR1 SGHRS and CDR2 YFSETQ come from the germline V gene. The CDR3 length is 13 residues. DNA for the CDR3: TGCGCCAGCAGTATCGCACCGGCCTACGAGCAGTACTTC. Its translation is CASSIAPAYEQYF.

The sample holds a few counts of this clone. CDR3 protein: CASSEGLASWNEQFF. Here the CDR3 DNA reads TGTGCCAGCAGCGAGGGACTAGCTTCGTGGAATGAGCAGTTCTTC. This chain links TRBV5-4 with TRBJ2-1; 9 nucleotides line up with TRBD2. This CDR3 contains 15 residues. From germline, CDR1 is SGHNT and CDR2 YYREEE (reference sequence). The V gene end was trimmed by 4 bases and the J gene end by 7 bases; junction bases not matched to a gene: 9.

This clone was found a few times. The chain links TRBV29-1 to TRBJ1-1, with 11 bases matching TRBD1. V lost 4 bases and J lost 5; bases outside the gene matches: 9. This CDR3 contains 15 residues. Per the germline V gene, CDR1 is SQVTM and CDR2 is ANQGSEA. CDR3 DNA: TGCAGCGTTGGAAGTTTGGGACAGGGGGGAACTGAAGCTTTCTTT. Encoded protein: CSVGSLGQGGTEAFF.

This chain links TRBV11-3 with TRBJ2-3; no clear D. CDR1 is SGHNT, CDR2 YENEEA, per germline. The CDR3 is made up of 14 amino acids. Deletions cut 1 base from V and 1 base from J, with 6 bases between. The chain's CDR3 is CASSLGWGTDTQYF. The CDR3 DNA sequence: TGTGCCAGCAGCTTAGGATGGGGCACAGATACGCAGTATTTT.

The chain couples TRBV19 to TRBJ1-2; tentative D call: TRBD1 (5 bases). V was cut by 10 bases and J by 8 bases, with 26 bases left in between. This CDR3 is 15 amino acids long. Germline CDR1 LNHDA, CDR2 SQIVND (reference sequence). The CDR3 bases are TGTGCCACCACCTTCGATCTCCAGGGATTTCGAGGCTACACCTTC. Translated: CATTFDLQGFRGYTF.

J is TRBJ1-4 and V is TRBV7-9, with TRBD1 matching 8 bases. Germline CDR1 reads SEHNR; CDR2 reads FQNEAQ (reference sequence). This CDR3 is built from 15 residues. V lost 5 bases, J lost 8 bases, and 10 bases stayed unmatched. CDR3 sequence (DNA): TGTGCCAGCAGCCCGAGACAGGGGTTGTTCGAAAAACTGTTTTTT. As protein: CASSPRQGLFEKLFF.

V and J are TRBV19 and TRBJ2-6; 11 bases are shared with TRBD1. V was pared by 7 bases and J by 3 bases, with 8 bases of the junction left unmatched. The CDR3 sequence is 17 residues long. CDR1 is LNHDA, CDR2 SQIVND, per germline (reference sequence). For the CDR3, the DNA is TGTGCCAGTAACCCGGGACAGGGGGTCGGTGGGGCCAACGTCCTGACTTTC. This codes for CASNPGQGVGGANVLTF.